These 9 T cell receptor beta chains share one sample of origin, sequenced in a study of blood T cell repertoires in COVID-19. Assay: immunoSEQ multiplex PCR; the TCRdb copy retains only in-frame clones and omits some. Here the sample spans roughly 8,500 clones, 80% to 90% being singletons. Sequenced input: peripheral blood. These receptors were taken from a woman in her fifties or sixties with active or convalescent COVID-19.

V gene TRBV7-2 combines with J gene TRBJ2-7; 7 positions match TRBD1. The V gene's germline CDR1 is SGHTA and CDR2 FQGNSA. The junction had 7 bases not matched to a gene; V was cut back by 5 bases and J by 3 bases. This CDR3 comprises 14 residues. This CDR3 reads CASSTRQGRYEQYF. The CDR3 nucleotides are TGTGCCAGCAGCACCCGACAGGGACGCTACGAGCAGTACTTC.

This sequence joins TRBV21-1 and TRBJ2-7; the table's D call TRBD2 went unverified against the DNA. TRBV21-1 is a listed pseudogene. The CDR3 has 18 amino acids. CDR3 bases: TGTGCCAGCAGCAAAGTTCAATCCCCGGACTCCACCTCCTACGAGCAGTACTTC. Encoded protein: CASSKVQSPDSTSYEQYF.

The chain carries TRBV6-5 and TRBJ2-7, with TRBD1 matching 7 bases. This CDR3 is built from 13 residues. The ends lost 6 bases at V and 3 bases at J; junction bases unmatched: 5. Germline V lookup: CDR1 MNHEY, CDR2 SVGAGI. The DNA of the CDR3 is TGTGCCAGCAGGACAGGGTACGACTACGAGCAGTACTTC. It encodes CASRTGYDYEQYF.

The rearrangement uses TRBV4-1 and TRBJ1-2, with D uncertain. The germline CDR1 and CDR2 sequences are MGHRA and YSYEKL. Trimming pared 0 bases from V and 8 bases from J, leaving 7 bases between. The CDR3 length is 12 residues. CDR3 DNA sequence: TGCGCCAGCAGCCAAGACGGGTACGGCTACACCTTC. Its translation is CASSQDGYGYTF.

This chain uses TRBV30 with TRBJ1-2, with D tentatively TRBD1 (5 bases). Germline CDR1 GTSNPN, CDR2 SVGIG (reference sequence). V gave up 3 bases and J gave up 9 bases, with 17 bases separating them. The CDR3 totals 13 residues. The CDR3 reads CAWSAGHAASYTF. The DNA for the CDR3 is TGTGCCTGGAGCGCAGGACACGCTGCGAGCTACACCTTC.

This clone showed up just once. V and J are TRBV28 and TRBJ2-7, with a weak D call TRBD2 (6 bases). Trimming removed 8 bases from V and 4 bases from J, with 18 bases in between. CDR3 length: 14 residues. Germline V gives CDR1 MDHEN, CDR2 SYDVKM. CDR3 DNA: TGTGCCAGCTTGACGACCGGGACTTCTTACGAGCAGTACTTC. Protein: CASLTTGTSYEQYF.

This clone was seen a handful of times. The chain joins TRBV6-5 to TRBJ2-7, with D possibly matching TRBD1 (5 bases). This CDR3 comprises 14 residues. V was clipped by 2 bases and J by 4 bases, with 12 bases between them. The germline gives CDR1 MNHEY, CDR2 SVGAGI. CDR3 DNA sequence: TGTGCCAGCAGTTACGCCGCGACAGATTACGAGCAGTACTTC. Its translation: CASSYAATDYEQYF.

The V and J genes are TRBV11-3 and TRBJ2-5; 8 bases are a match to TRBD1. Looked up from germline, CDR1 is SGHNT and CDR2 is YENEEA. The trim removed 5 bases at V and 2 bases at J, leaving 4 bases unmatched. The CDR3 sequence is 14 residues long. For the CDR3, the DNA is TGTGCCAGCAGCCCTAACAGGGGGCAAGAGACCCAGTACTTC. It yields the protein CASSPNRGQETQYF.

This rearrangement joins TRBV29-1 to TRBJ1-5; weak D call: TRBD1 (5 bases). The length of the CDR3 is 12 residues. V lost 7 bases, J lost 3 bases, and 10 bases lay in between. From germline, CDR1 is SQVTM and CDR2 ANQGSEA. CDR3 protein: CSAGGLNQPQHF. The CDR3 bases are TGCAGCGCCGGGGGACTCAATCAGCCCCAGCATTTT.